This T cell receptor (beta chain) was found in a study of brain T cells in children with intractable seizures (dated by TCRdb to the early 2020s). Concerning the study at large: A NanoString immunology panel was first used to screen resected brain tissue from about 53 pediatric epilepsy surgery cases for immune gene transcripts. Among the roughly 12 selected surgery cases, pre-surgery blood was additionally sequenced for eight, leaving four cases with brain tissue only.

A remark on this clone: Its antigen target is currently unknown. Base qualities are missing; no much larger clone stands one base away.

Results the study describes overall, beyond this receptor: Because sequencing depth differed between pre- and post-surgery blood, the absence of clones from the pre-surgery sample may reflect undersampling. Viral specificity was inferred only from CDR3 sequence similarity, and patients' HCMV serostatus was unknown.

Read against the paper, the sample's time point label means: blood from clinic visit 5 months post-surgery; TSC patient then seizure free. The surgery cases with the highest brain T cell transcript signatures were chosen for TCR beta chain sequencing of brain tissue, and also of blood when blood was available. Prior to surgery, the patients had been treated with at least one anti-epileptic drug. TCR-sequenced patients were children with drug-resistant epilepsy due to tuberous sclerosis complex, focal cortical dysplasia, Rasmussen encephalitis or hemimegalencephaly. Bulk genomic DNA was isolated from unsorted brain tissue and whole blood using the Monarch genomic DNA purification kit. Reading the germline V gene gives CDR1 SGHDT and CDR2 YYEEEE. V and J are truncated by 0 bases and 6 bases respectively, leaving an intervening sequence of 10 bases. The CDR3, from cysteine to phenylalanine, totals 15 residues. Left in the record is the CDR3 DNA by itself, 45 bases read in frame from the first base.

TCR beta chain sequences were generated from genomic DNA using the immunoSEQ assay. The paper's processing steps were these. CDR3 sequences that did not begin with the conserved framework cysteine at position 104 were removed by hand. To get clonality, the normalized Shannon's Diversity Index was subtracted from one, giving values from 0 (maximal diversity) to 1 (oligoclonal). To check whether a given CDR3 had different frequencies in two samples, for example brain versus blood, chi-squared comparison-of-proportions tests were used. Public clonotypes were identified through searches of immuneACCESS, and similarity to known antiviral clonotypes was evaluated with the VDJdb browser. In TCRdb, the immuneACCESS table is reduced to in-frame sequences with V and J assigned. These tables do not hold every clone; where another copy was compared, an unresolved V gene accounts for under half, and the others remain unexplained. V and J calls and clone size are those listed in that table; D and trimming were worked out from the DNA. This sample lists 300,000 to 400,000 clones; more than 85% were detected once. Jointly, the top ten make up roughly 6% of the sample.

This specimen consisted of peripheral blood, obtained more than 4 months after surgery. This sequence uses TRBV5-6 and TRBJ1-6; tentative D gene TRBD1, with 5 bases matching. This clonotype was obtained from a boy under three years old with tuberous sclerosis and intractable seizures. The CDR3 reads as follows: CASSLVVGGNSPLHF. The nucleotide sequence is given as TGTGCCAGCAGCTTGGTTGTCGGGGGTAATTCACCCCTCCACTTT.